What follows are 21 T cell receptor beta chains derived from one specimen sequenced in a study of cytomegalovirus exposure and HLA in healthy donors. The PCR contained 60 Vbeta and 13 Jbeta primers. Assay: immunoSEQ multiplex PCR; the TCRdb copy retains only in-frame clones and omits some. The sample has around 100,000 clones; 75% to 80% are singletons. Material for sequencing was PBMCs. The receptors come from a male donor in good health and CMV-seropositive.

V gene TRBV7-6 combines with J gene TRBJ2-2, with TRBD2 matching 10 bases. The CDR3 contains 15 residues. V was clipped by 1 base and J by 4 bases; unmatched bases: 0. Germline V gene lookup returns CDR1 SGHVS and CDR2 FNYEAQ. Here the CDR3 DNA reads TGTGCCAGCAGCTTAGGGACTAGCGGCACCGGGGAGCTGTTTTTT. Amino acids: CASSLGTSGTGELFF.

The rearrangement joins TRBV7-9 to TRBJ1-1; D is undetermined. CDR1 is SEHNR and CDR2 is FQNEAQ in the germline V gene (reference sequence). V dropped 3 bases and J dropped 6 bases, with 8 bases sitting between them. The CDR3 covers 12 residues. CDR3 bases: TGTGCCAGCAGCTTTAGCGGGGCTGAAGCTTTCTTT. Translating it yields CASSFSGAEAFF.

This chain joins TRBV6-6 and TRBJ2-5, with TRBD2 matching over 7 bases. Germline V gene sequence: CDR1 MNHNY, CDR2 SVGAGI (reference sequence). The CDR3 covers 13 residues. V shed 8 bases and J 7 bases; nucleotides not matched to a gene: 10. The CDR3 nucleotides read TGTGCCAGCGCAGAGCGGGAAGTTGGGACCCAGTACTTC. It specifies CASAEREVGTQYF.

This chain joins TRBV6-6 and TRBJ1-1; possibly TRBD1 for D (6 bases). The V and J ends lost 6 bases and 3 bases respectively, with 14 bases between them. Looked up from germline, CDR1 is MNHNY and CDR2 is SVGAGI (reference sequence). This CDR3 has 14 amino acids. The CDR3 bases are TGTGCCAGCAGCTCCGACGACAGGTACACTGAAGCTTTCTTT. Protein product: CASSSDDRYTEAFF.

About this clone: The junction and the germline gene differ at one end; a read error may be behind it. V gene TRBV5-8 combines with J gene TRBJ2-7; 7 nucleotides align to TRBD2. Looked up from germline, CDR1 is SGHTS and CDR2 is YDEGEE. There are 16 residues in the CDR3. CDR3 nucleotides: TGTGCCAGCAGTTTGGACTCTAGACTAGCTGGCTACGAGCAGTACTTC. Encoded protein: CASSLDSRLAGYEQYF.

This clone was counted a single time. The V gene is TRBV27, the J gene TRBJ2-2; D is ambiguous. Trimming removed 0 bases at V and 4 bases at J, with 3 bases between. Germline V gene lookup returns CDR1 MNHEY and CDR2 SMNVEV (reference sequence). The CDR3 loop spans 13 amino acids. CDR3 sequence reads: CASSLSATGELFF. The CDR3 bases are TGTGCCAGCAGTTTATCAGCCACCGGGGAGCTGTTTTTT.

The gene calls are TRBV7-3 and TRBJ1-6; 7 bases map to TRBD1. Germline values: CDR1 SGHTA, CDR2 FQGTGA. The trim removed 0 bases at V and 8 bases at J, leaving 1 base unmatched. The CDR3 runs 14 residues. CDR3 loop: CASSLTDRDSPLHF. The CDR3 DNA reads as TGTGCCAGCAGCTTAACCGACAGGGATTCACCCCTCCACTTT.

The chain links TRBV25-1 to TRBJ1-4, with 11 positions matching TRBD1. Trimming took 1 base from V and 7 from J; bases not matched to a gene: 8. The CDR3 sequence is 17 residues long. Germline values: CDR1 MGHDK, CDR2 SYGVNS. The CDR3 sequence: CASSESQGTGGFEKLFF. CDR3 sequence (DNA): TGTGCCAGCAGTGAATCCCAAGGGACAGGGGGTTTTGAAAAACTGTTTTTT.

The V and J genes are TRBV5-4 and TRBJ1-2, with 9 bases identical to TRBD1. The germline gives CDR1 SGHNT, CDR2 YYREEE (reference sequence). The J segment lost 7 bases and the V segment lost 1 base, leaving 8 bases of the junction unmatched. This CDR3 region has 15 residues. The CDR3 protein is CASSLSGTGNSGYTF. CDR3 nucleotides: TGTGCCAGCAGCTTGTCCGGGACAGGGAATTCTGGCTACACCTTC.

The rearrangement links TRBV4-1 to TRBJ2-7, with 7 bases aligning to TRBD2. V gave up 6 bases and J gave up 7 bases; unmatched junction bases: 12. The germline V gene has CDR1 MGHRA and CDR2 YSYEKL. The CDR3 is made up of 14 amino acids. As DNA, the CDR3 is TGCGCCAGCAGGGGGGGACTATCCTCTAGGGAGCAGTACTTC. Its protein product is CASRGGLSSREQYF.

V is TRBV5-1 and J is TRBJ2-7, with 7 positions matching TRBD2. CDR3 size: 17 residues. J was trimmed by 6 bases and V by 2 bases; bases with no gene match: 17. Looked up from germline, CDR1 is SGHRS and CDR2 is YFSETQ. CDR3 in DNA: TGCGCCAGCAGCTTTAGCCCACCGGGACTATATCCCTCCGAGCAGTACTTC. Translated: CASSFSPPGLYPSEQYF.

The gene calls are TRBV6-5 and TRBJ2-7; D is unresolved. The CDR3 loop spans 16 amino acids. V lost 0 bases, J lost 1 base, and 13 bases lay in between. From germline, CDR1 is MNHEY and CDR2 SVGAGI. CDR3 coding DNA: TGTGCCAGCAGTTACTCTACAGCCCCCGCATCCTACGAGCAGTACTTC. It codes for CASSYSTAPASYEQYF.

In this sample, this clone turned up a few times. The V and J genes are TRBV25-1 and TRBJ2-2, with 8 bases lining up with TRBD2. CDR3 length: 17 amino acids. CDR1 is MGHDK, CDR2 SYGVNS, per germline. Trimming at V came to 2 bases and at J to 6 bases, leaving 11 bases not matched to a gene. The CDR3 DNA follows: TGTGCCAGCAGTGAAGCTTCTGGGCTAGCGGGTTCCGGGGAGCTGTTTTTT. It specifies CASSEASGLAGSGELFF.

This rearrangement joins TRBV27 to TRBJ2-7; 7 bases line up with TRBD1. V gave up 4 bases and J gave up 4 bases; unmatched junction bases: 10. Germline-derived CDR1 and CDR2 are MNHEY and SMNVEV (reference sequence). The CDR3 has 15 amino acids. CDR3 in DNA: TGTGCCAGCAGTTCCCCCCCAGGGGGTAGGTACGAGCAGTACTTC. Translating gives CASSSPPGGRYEQYF.

This clone showed up just a few times. The chain has TRBV7-9 and TRBJ2-2; D is perhaps TRBD2 (6 bases). Germline-derived CDR1 and CDR2 are SEHNR and FQNEAQ (reference sequence). Trimming removed 3 bases at V and 0 bases at J, with 14 bases between. The CDR3 sequence is 17 residues long. The CDR3 sequence is CASSFDGVAANTGELFF. The CDR3 region has the DNA TGTGCCAGCAGCTTTGACGGGGTAGCGGCGAACACCGGGGAGCTGTTTTTT. The variable domain in full, with the rest retrieved from reference TRBV7-9 and TRBJ2-2, is DTGVSQNPRHKITKRGQNVTFRCDPISEHNRLYWYRQTLGQGPEFLTYFQNEAQLEKSRLLSDRFSAERPKGSFSTLEIQRTEQGDSAMYLCASSFDGVAANTGELFFGEGSRLTVL.

The CDR3 loop reads CASRTGTGDTEAFF. The DNA of the CDR3 is TGTGCCAGCAGGACCGGGACAGGGGACACTGAAGCTTTCTTT. V and J are TRBV2 and TRBJ1-1; 10 nucleotides agree with TRBD1. Germline values: CDR1 SNHLY, CDR2 FYNNEI. There are 14 residues in the CDR3. V trimming: 6 bases; J trimming: 3 bases; junction bases outside the gene matches: 4.

The rearrangement joins TRBV13 to TRBJ1-5; 10 positions match TRBD1. The CDR3 spans 15 residues. J gave up 7 bases and V 4 bases, and 7 bases lay outside the gene matches. In germline, CDR1 is PRHDT, CDR2 FYEKMQ (reference sequence). The CDR3: CASSWGTGDGQPQHF. The CDR3 DNA is TGTGCCAGCAGCTGGGGGACAGGGGATGGACAGCCCCAGCATTTT.

J is TRBJ2-4 and V is TRBV9, with 9 bases that match TRBD1. The CDR3 contains 14 residues. Trimming removed 3 bases from V and 3 bases from J; junction bases left unmatched: 1. CDR1 SGDLS and CDR2 YYNGEE come from the germline V gene. Here the CDR3 DNA reads TGTGCCAGCAGCGGACAGGGGGACAAAAACATTCAGTACTTC. Translating it yields CASSGQGDKNIQYF.

This clone was seen a few times. This sequence joins TRBV6-6 and TRBJ1-6; possibly TRBD1 for D (5 bases). V dropped 1 base and J dropped 6 bases, with 13 bases sitting between them. Germline lookup yields CDR1 MNHNY and CDR2 SVGAGI (reference sequence). The CDR3 loop spans 16 amino acids. In DNA, the CDR3 is TGTGCCAGCAGTTACTTCCAGGGCAGACCTAATTCACCCCTCCACTTT. Its translation is CASSYFQGRPNSPLHF.

V and J are TRBV7-9 and TRBJ2-7, with 9 positions matching TRBD1. V shed 5 bases, J shed 1 base, and the junction held 6 bases outside the gene matches. Germline V lookup: CDR1 SEHNR, CDR2 FQNEAQ (reference sequence). The CDR3 length is 15 residues. CDR3 coding DNA: TGTGCCAGCAGCGCCCGGGGACAGGGATCCTACGAGCAGTACTTC. Protein sequence: CASSARGQGSYEQYF.

The gene calls are TRBV5-4 and TRBJ2-7, with TRBD1 identical over 11 bases. V shed 0 bases and J 9 bases; nucleotides not matched to a gene: 8. Germline V gives CDR1 SGHNT, CDR2 YYREEE (reference sequence). This CDR3 has 15 residues. For the CDR3, the DNA is TGTGCCAGCAGCTTGGCGGGACAGGGGGGAGCGGGGCAGTACTTC. Residues: CASSLAGQGGAGQYF.